These 15 T cell receptor beta chains share one sample of origin, sequenced in a study of shared clonotypes between healthy human individuals. The method was immunoSEQ multiplex PCR; TCRdb's version includes in-frame clones alone and lacks a portion of them. The sample shows roughly 2,300,000 clones, approximately 90% of them seen only once. Sequenced: naive CD4+ T cells from PBMCs. Subset here: CD45RA+ positively selected. Receptors originate from a man between 18 and 29 years old in good health. Some clones in this sample may be carry-over from other donors' samples.

V gene TRBV30 combines with J gene TRBJ1-2; tentatively, D is TRBD1 (6 bases). Germline CDR1 reads GTSNPN; CDR2 reads SVGIG (reference sequence). This CDR3 is 14 amino acids long. V was pared by 2 bases and J by 5 bases, with 15 bases between. CDR3 nucleotide sequence: TGTGCCTGGAGTCTCTCGGGGGGGCTTTATGGCTACACCTTC. Protein sequence: CAWSLSGGLYGYTF.

The V and J genes are TRBV11-2 and TRBJ2-7; TRBD1 might be the D (6 bases). V lost 5 bases to trimming and J lost 4 bases, with 24 bases between them. In germline, CDR1 is SGHAT, CDR2 FQNNGV. This CDR3 is 17 amino acids long. The CDR3 coding sequence is TGTGCCAGCAGCCAGAGGGGATTGGGGCAGGGGCATTACGAGCAGTACTTC. Protein: CASSQRGLGQGHYEQYF.

The gene calls are TRBV4-2 and TRBJ2-7, with 8 bases fitting TRBD2. V shed 1 base, J shed 5 bases, and the junction held 13 bases outside the gene matches. Germline V gene data show CDR1 as LGHNA and CDR2 as YNFKEQ. The length of the CDR3 is 17 residues. CDR3 loop: CASSQVSGGTVVDEQYF. In DNA form, the CDR3 reads TGTGCCAGCAGCCAAGTTTCGGGGGGGACTGTAGTGGACGAGCAGTACTTC.

V and J are TRBV7-2 and TRBJ2-3, with D maybe TRBD2 (5 bases). The CDR3 loop spans 15 amino acids. V dropped 1 base and J dropped 4 bases, with 12 bases sitting between them. Germline CDR1 SGHTA, CDR2 FQGNSA. The CDR3 DNA reads as TGTGCCAGCAGCTTAGAGAGGGTGCGCGCAGATACGCAGTATTTT. This translates into CASSLERVRADTQYF. The complete variable domain, with remaining parts taken from reference TRBV7-2 and TRBJ2-3, reads GAGVSQSPSNKVTEKGKDVELRCDPISGHTALYWYRQSLGQGLEFLIYFQGNSAPDKSGLPSDRFSAERTGGSVSTLTIQRTQQEDSAVYLCASSLERVRADTQYFGPGTRLTVL.

The count of this clone is one. The chain has TRBV28 and TRBJ1-1; the D gene is possibly TRBD1 (5 bases). The germline gives CDR1 MDHEN, CDR2 SYDVKM. CDR3 length: 16 amino acids. V lost 5 bases and J 4 bases, leaving 20 bases between the germline ends. CDR3 in amino acids: CASSTEGRGLGTEAFF. DNA for the CDR3: TGTGCCAGCAGTACGGAGGGCCGGGGCTTGGGCACTGAAGCTTTCTTT.

This clone has just a few counts. J is TRBJ1-2 and V is TRBV19, with D possibly TRBD1 on 6 matching bases. Trimming took 3 bases from V and 6 from J, leaving 14 bases between them. Germline V lookup: CDR1 LNHDA, CDR2 SQIVND (reference sequence). CDR3 size: 14 residues. DNA for the CDR3: TGTGCCAGTAGTATCACAGGGAAGGGCGATGGCTACACCTTC. The encoded protein is CASSITGKGDGYTF. The whole variable domain, remainder taken from reference TRBV19 and TRBJ1-2, is DGGITQSPKYLFRKEGQNVTLSCEQNLNHDAMYWYRQDPGQGLRLIYYSQIVNDFQKGDIAEGYSVSREKKESFPLTVTSAQKNPTAFYLCASSITGKGDGYTFGSGTRLTVV.

The V call is TRBV19, the J call TRBJ1-2; D is possibly TRBD1 (5 bases). The CDR3 sequence is 15 residues long. The germline V gene has CDR1 LNHDA and CDR2 SQIVND (reference sequence). Trimming cost V 4 bases and J 0 bases, with 12 bases left between them. CDR3 sequence (DNA): TGTGCCAGTAGTACCTGGGACCGAACTAACTATGGCTACACCTTC. It translates to CASSTWDRTNYGYTF.

The rearrangement links TRBV30 to TRBJ1-1; TRBD1 might be the D (5 bases). Trimming removed 0 bases at V and 5 bases at J, with 16 bases between. CDR3 length: 15 amino acids. CDR1 and CDR2 (germline): GTSNPN, SVGIG (reference sequence). The CDR3 nucleotides read TGTGCCTGGAGTGTACACAGGCAGCTCCTGACTGAAGCTTTCTTT. Its protein product is CAWSVHRQLLTEAFF.

Concerning this clone itself: Other DNA sequences within the sample encode an identical CDR3. J is TRBJ1-5 and V is TRBV19; D is uncertain. Trimming took off 2 bases at V and 4 bases at J, with 6 bases between the two ends. Germline CDR1 reads LNHDA; CDR2 reads SQIVND (reference sequence). The CDR3 spans 13 residues. The CDR3 bases are TGTGCCAGTAGTATAAGAGGAAATCAGCCCCAGCATTTT. Protein sequence: CASSIRGNQPQHF.

The chain combines TRBV4-1 with TRBJ2-7; D might be TRBD1 (5 bases). Germline values: CDR1 MGHRA, CDR2 YSYEKL. The CDR3 totals 16 residues. Deletions cut 1 base from V and 2 bases from J, with 15 bases between. The CDR3 loop is CASSQVLRGRAYEQYF. CDR3 DNA: TGCGCCAGCAGCCAAGTACTGAGAGGCAGGGCCTACGAGCAGTACTTC.

This clone was seen a single time. J is TRBJ2-1 and V is TRBV11-2, with 8 bases lining up with TRBD2. This CDR3 has 14 amino acids. Per germline, CDR1 SGHAT and CDR2 FQNNGV. The ends lost 5 bases at V and 4 bases at J; junction bases unmatched: 4. CDR3 in amino acids: CASSQAGEYNEQFF. CDR3 nucleotides: TGTGCCAGCAGCCAAGCGGGAGAATACAATGAGCAGTTCTTC.

The chain uses TRBV19 and TRBJ2-7; the match to TRBD1 covers 7 bases. The CDR3 consists of 14 residues. Trimming cost V 5 bases and J 2 bases; bases outside gene matches: 6. Germline CDR1 is LNHDA and CDR2 is SQIVND (reference sequence). CDR3 sequence: CASSSPDRAYEQYF. The CDR3 coding sequence is TGTGCCAGTAGTTCCCCAGACAGGGCCTACGAGCAGTACTTC.

V usage is TRBV29-1 and J usage is TRBJ1-2; D might be TRBD1 (5 bases). Germline V gene data show CDR1 as SQVTM and CDR2 as ANQGSEA. This CDR3 comprises 14 residues. Trimming removed 6 bases from V and 2 bases from J, with 16 bases in between. In nucleotides, the CDR3 is TGCAGCGTCTCGAGGGGAGGTTGGAACTATGGCTACACCTTC. This encodes CSVSRGGWNYGYTF.

V gene TRBV6-5 combines with J gene TRBJ1-1; weak D call: TRBD1 (5 bases). V was trimmed by 4 bases and J by 3 bases, leaving 18 bases between them. This CDR3 is 16 amino acids long. CDR1 is MNHEY, CDR2 SVGAGI, per germline. The CDR3 sequence is CASSFTVVRVDTEAFF. The CDR3 region has the DNA TGTGCCAGCAGTTTCACGGTCGTCAGGGTAGACACTGAAGCTTTCTTT.

This chain connects TRBV29-1 to TRBJ2-1; the match to TRBD1 covers 11 bases. Germline V lookup: CDR1 SQVTM, CDR2 ANQGSEA. Losses at the gene ends were 7 bases for V and 3 bases for J; bases not matched to a gene: 5. This CDR3 is built from 14 residues. CDR3 in amino acids: CSAPGTGGYNEQFF. The CDR3 DNA is TGCAGCGCGCCCGGGACAGGGGGCTACAATGAGCAGTTCTTC.